The following is a T cell receptor (beta chain) sequence with its context. Its antigen is as yet unknown. The V and J ends lost 6 bases and 7 bases respectively, with 12 bases between them. CDR3 length: 13 amino acids. Per germline, CDR1 SNHLY and CDR2 FYNNEI. The data belong to a study of STAT5B mutations in CD4+ large granular lymphocyte leukemia. Study in general: Healthy donors showed HLA-associated enrichment of the CDR3 'QG' motif. Whole-study findings and limits: TRBV06-family usage was enriched in top patient clones (8/27) versus controls (2/35). CD4-sorted patient repertoires seemed more clonal than healthy CD4+ repertoires.

Clones were sequenced by immunoSEQ multiplex PCR, and TCRdb holds only the in-frame ones, with some missing. The sample carries around 34,000 clones, 85% recorded once. The sequenced sample consisted of CD4+ T cells from blood buffy coats. This TCR came from a human donor in good health. This sequence joins TRBV2 and TRBJ1-4; unclear D gene. CDR3 sequence: CASSRGKGEKLFF. DNA of the CDR3: TGTGCCAGCAGCCGGGGTAAGGGTGAAAAACTGTTTTTT.